This T cell receptor beta chain is drawn from a study of regulatory T cells in long-lasting Graves disease (dated by TCRdb to the early 2020s). Regarding the study in general: Antithyroid drugs had been taken for less than 3 months by newly diagnosed Graves' disease patients. The study took place in China and was registered as a clinical trial. Peripheral blood TCR sequencing and RNA sequencing compared persistent Graves' disease patients with newly diagnosed Graves' disease patients. A total of some 35 samples underwent TCR sequencing, from 13 patients with persistent Graves' disease and 20 or so patients with newly diagnosed Graves' disease. Results the study describes overall, beyond this receptor: Because the primary lesion, thyroid tissue, could not be accessed, the study looked at peripheral blood alone. Sequencing and analysis were restricted to the TCR beta chain. Persistent disease showed preferential use of TRBV28, TRBJ1-2 and TRBJ2-5, whereas newly diagnosed disease favored TRBV20-1 and TRBJ2-1. Patients with persistent disease shared more public clonotypes (approximately 2,500) than newly diagnosed patients did (around 930). The authors acknowledged the small sample size as a limitation that may reduce accuracy. Lower TCR Shannon entropy and fewer highly expanded clones were observed in persistent Graves' disease patients than in newly diagnosed patients, which suggested clonal expansion.

This clonotype was counted only a few times. The target of this receptor is not known. Within one base of it there is no much larger clone, and no base qualities were kept. The label giving this sample's time point can be read as: newly diagnosed GD, antithyroid drugs for less than 3 months. For both TCR sequencing and RNA sequencing, RNA was extracted from PBMCs using TRIzol. The diagnosis of Graves' disease followed American Thyroid Association guidelines. Patients were recruited from an endocrinology department in Xi'an, China. Each patient gave approximately 10 milliliters of peripheral blood, collected in an EDTA anticoagulant tube. Ficoll Paque Plus density gradient separation was used to isolate PBMCs, and no additional T cell sorting was done. RNA quality was checked with an Agilent 2100 Bioanalyzer and agarose gel, and concentration with a NanoDrop 2000. The library relied on multiplex PCR. The instrument given in TCRdb is Illumina HiSeq 4000. CDR3 regions were amplified by Arm-PCR with iRepertoire HTBI primers to construct TCR beta libraries. PCR products were gel purified before sequencing. Per the authors' processing: A total of 62 TRBV and 14 TRBJ segments were identified across samples and were used for gene usage analysis of CDR3 amino acid clonotypes. COPE and FqMerger were used to merge the filtered high-quality paired reads into contigs. BLAST was used to align contigs to the IMGT TRBV, TRBD and TRBJ reference genes, and CDR3 was defined following IMGT. Clonotypes above 0.1% frequency were classified as highly expanded clones. Shannon entropy was used to measure repertoire diversity, and the Gini coefficient was used to measure V-J evenness. Clonotypes shared by more than one individual were considered public. The public reads were quality trimmed at Q25 with fastp and then assembled into clones with MiXCR by TCRdb, keeping productive beta chains. Rows merge per CDR3 protein into single entries with the most common DNA and genes. The V and J calls shown here were made by TCRdb, not taken from the authors' results. The sample table contains 250,000 to 300,000 distinct CDR3 sequences; only one count was recorded for approximately 20% of them. The top ten clonotypes cover less than 15% of the sample.

From a lookup of the germline V gene, CDR1 and CDR2 are MGHRA and YSYEKL. The cysteine opens and the phenylalanine closes a CDR3 of 14 amino acids. The kept DNA is CDR3 alone, 42 bases in frame from the first base. Between the V and J ends, shortened by 3 bases and 5 bases respectively, the junction contains 13 bases. Another study also made use of these data, one on T cells in Graves' hyperthyroidism and ophthalmopathy. Taken from the second paper: Graves' hyperthyroidism was defined as stable when no progression to ophthalmopathy occurred over 18 months of follow-up. Hyperthyroidism patients were newly diagnosed, with disease duration under 2 months, and aged 18 to 65 years. Patients with uncontrolled infections, other autoimmune diseases, pregnancy or lactation were excluded. Clinical symptoms, serum thyroxine and TRAb, thyroid ultrasound, and orbital computed tomography formed the basis for the diagnoses. For the first round of RT-PCR on the TCR CDR3, the HTBI primer set was used together with the Qiagen OneStep RT-PCR kit. Blood samples also contained most of the expanded thyroid clonotypes (frequency above 0.001), which suggests that blood repertoires may reflect thyroid immune responses. Ophthalmopathy was separated from stable hyperthyroidism by a 13 V-J signature model, with about 86% sensitivity and about 81% specificity obtained in cross-validation and 80%/75% obtained in testing. During validation, the model predicted progression to ophthalmopathy a median of roughly 7.1 months ahead of onset, with around 65% sensitivity and about 72% specificity. TCR V-J signatures able to tell the groups apart were searched for in a discovery cohort of approximately 95 patients, of whom over 40 had Graves' ophthalmopathy and more than 55 had stable Graves' hyperthyroidism. Prospective prediction of ophthalmopathy was tested in an independent validation cohort of 18 to 20 hyperthyroidism patients and some 17 patients who later progressed to ophthalmopathy. For training and testing, the 95 to 100 patients in the discovery cohort were randomly divided in a 7:3 ratio. The study also compared thyroid tissue and blood T-cell repertoires from 5 to 7 Graves' hyperthyroidism patients. After blood sampling, hyperthyroidism patients were treated with methimazole at a starting dose of 30 mg daily, and ophthalmopathy patients were treated with high-dose intravenous methylprednisolone. The libraries were constructed in a second round of multiplex PCR and then size-selected and purified. Paired-end sequencing of the libraries was performed with 100 bp reads on an Illumina HiSeq2000. SOAPnuke was used to process the raw data, throwing out any read that contained adapters or uncalled bases, had a mean Phred below 15, or lacked an exact constant-primer or identifier match. COPE v1.2.5 was used to merge high-quality paired reads, and clonotypes were defined as unique nucleotide sequences. MiTCR v1.1 was used to align the clonotypes against IMGT TRBV, TRBD and TRBJ reference segments. Analysis was restricted to V-J combinations with a frequency above 0.0001, which covered roughly 99% of repertoires. A TCS score was defined as the ratio of F50 (clonal expansion) to E x V (chaos), with BLOSUM62-based TCRdist applied between CDR3 peptides within each V-J. Welch's t-statistics and random forest reduced just over 500 V-J features to about 13, which were used in a naive Bayes classifier (R e1071). Sample size was not statistically predetermined, and blinding of investigators to group allocation was not performed. According to the paper, TCR Vbeta CDR3 sequencing was carried out on some 130 peripheral blood samples, which came from more than 40 ophthalmopathy, around 74 hyperthyroidism and approximately 17 progressor patients.

This TCR came from a woman aged 30 to 39 with Graves disease. Donor details come from another sample of the same person, matched by shared clones. The material sequenced was peripheral blood mononuclear cells (PBMCs), taken at new diagnosis, from a patient treated with antithyroid drugs. The rearranged chain carries TRBV4-1 and TRBJ2-5; the D gene is perhaps TRBD1, from 6 matching bases. The DNA is TGCGCCAGCAGCCACGGCCGGGACATGGAGACCCAGTACTTC. The encoded protein is CASSHGRDMETQYF.